The 22 T cell receptor beta chains below all came from one sample that was sequenced in a study of spatial heterogeneity in lung cancer. Whole-study findings and limits: How many expanded intratumoral alpha and beta TCRs were present tracked the tumor mutation count, which was a count of nonsynonymous mutations.

TCRdb reprocessed the 5' RACE reads via MiXCR and lists one record per CDR3 protein. The table shows roughly 11,000 distinct CDR3 sequences, with more than 12% occurring only once. These receptors lack a known antigen. Described time point: sample taken at primary tumor resection. Specimen: lung tumor tissue, collected at surgery. All receptors come from a male donor with early-stage non-small cell lung cancer.

This clonotype occurred many times. This chain links TRBV10-1 with TRBJ2-3; D possibly matches TRBD1 or TRBD2 (5 bases each). Germline lookup yields CDR1 WNHNN and CDR2 SYGVQD (reference sequence). The CDR3 loop spans 14 amino acids. Trimming removed 6 bases at V and 1 base at J, with 11 bases between. The CDR3 coding sequence is TGCGCCAGCAGCCGGGACCTGCGCACAGATACGCAGTATTTT. This sequence encodes CASSRDLRTDTQYF.

This clonotype counts as medium-sized. The chain uses TRBV6-6 and TRBJ1-5; 8 bases align to TRBD1. Trimming cost V 6 bases and J 2 bases; bases outside gene matches: 0. Germline V gene sequence: CDR1 MNHNY, CDR2 SVGAGI (reference sequence). The CDR3 loop spans 13 amino acids. CDR3 DNA: TGTGCCAGCAGGACAGGGGGCAATCAGCCCCAGCATTTT. Encoded protein: CASRTGGNQPQHF.

This clonotype was observed a few times. The rearrangement links TRBV6-2 or TRBV6-3 to TRBJ2-1; D is perhaps TRBD1 or TRBD2 (5 bases each). V lost 0 bases to trimming and J lost 9 bases, with 9 bases between them. The CDR3 consists of 13 residues. CDR1 MNHEY and CDR2 SVGEGT come from the germline V gene. Written as DNA, the CDR3 is TGTGCCAGCAGTTACTCGAGGGGTGGTGAGCAGTTCTTC. This translates into CASSYSRGGEQFF.

This clonotype showed up many times. This chain connects TRBV29-1 to TRBJ2-3; possibly TRBD2 for D (7 bases). Germline-derived CDR1 and CDR2 are SQVTM and ANQGSEA. Between the trimmed V and J ends, which lost 7 bases and 9 bases, there was a span of 20 bases. The CDR3 runs 13 residues. In DNA, the CDR3 is TGCAGCGGAACAGGGTATGCGCGGGAGACGCAGTATTTT. Translation: CSGTGYARETQYF.

By share, this clonotype counts as medium-sized (0.01 to 0.1%). This chain joins TRBV28 and TRBJ1-5, with 11 bases fitting TRBD1. The J segment lost 4 bases and the V segment lost 7 bases, leaving 6 bases of the junction unmatched. The germline CDR1 and CDR2 sequences are MDHEN and SYDVKM. The CDR3 has 15 residues. The CDR3 sequence: CASNGQGARNQPQHF. For the CDR3, the DNA is TGTGCCAGCAACGGACAGGGGGCGCGGAATCAGCCCCAGCATTTT. The full variable domain, with the rest looked up from reference TRBV28 and TRBJ1-5, is DVKVTQSSRYLVKRTGEKVFLECVQDMDHENMFWYRQDPGLGLRLIYFSYDVKMKEKGDIPEGYSVSREKKERFSLILESASTNQTSMYLCASNGQGARNQPQHFGDGTRLSIL.

This clonotype was picked up many times. The V gene is TRBV19, the J gene TRBJ1-5; D might be TRBD1 (5 bases). The CDR3 is made up of 13 amino acids. Germline V CDR1 and CDR2: LNHDA, SQIVND (reference sequence). V lost 7 bases and J 6 bases, leaving 13 bases between the germline ends. The CDR3 DNA reads TGTGCCAGTACTCTAGGGGCGGGTCAGCCCCAGCATTTT. Translated, it gives CASTLGAGQPQHF.

This clonotype came up many times. The chain joins TRBV20-1 to TRBJ2-3; D could derive from TRBD1 or TRBD2 (5 bases each). CDR3 length: 13 amino acids. The ends were cut back, 7 bases at V and 4 bases at J, with 15 bases in the middle. In germline, CDR1 is DFQATT, CDR2 SNEGSKA (reference sequence). The CDR3 loop reads CSVTHGGPDTQYF. CDR3 sequence (DNA): TGCAGTGTTACGCATGGGGGTCCAGATACGCAGTATTTT.

This clonotype was counted ten times or more. The V gene is TRBV2, the J gene TRBJ2-7, with D perhaps being TRBD1 or TRBD2 (5 bases each). The CDR3 totals 16 residues. The germline CDR1 and CDR2 sequences are SNHLY and FYNNEI. With 7 bases removed from V and 2 bases from J, the gap between germline ends came to 21 bases. In DNA, the CDR3 is TGTGCCAGCAACCCCCCGGGACCCAGTTTAGCCTACGAGCAGTACTTC. Its protein product is CASNPPGPSLAYEQYF. The complete variable domain, with remaining parts taken from reference TRBV2 and TRBJ2-7, reads EPEVTQTPSHQVTQMGQEVILRCVPISNHLYFYWYRQILGQKVEFLVSFYNNEISEKSEIFDDQFSVERPDGSNFTLKIRSTKLEDSAMYFCASNPPGPSLAYEQYFGPGTRLTVT.

The J gene is TRBJ1-5, the V gene TRBV4-1; D is perhaps TRBD1 (6 bases). Germline-derived CDR1 and CDR2 are MGHRA and YSYEKL. The CDR3 runs to 17 residues. The germline V and J ends were trimmed by 1 base and 0 bases, with 13 bases remaining between them. CDR3 nucleotide sequence: TGCGCCAGCAGCCAAGGATCGGCAGGGGATAGCAATCAGCCCCAGCATTTT. Translated, it gives CASSQGSAGDSNQPQHF.

The table lists this clonotype with many counts. The chain employs TRBV20-1 and TRBJ1-4; TRBD1 aligns across 9 bases. CDR3 size: 14 residues. With 0 bases clipped from V and 10 bases from J, the junction kept 6 bases outside the gene matches. Germline V gives CDR1 DFQATT, CDR2 SNEGSKA (reference sequence). CDR3 in amino acids: CSARDKGQGAKLFF. In DNA form, the CDR3 reads TGCAGTGCTAGAGATAAGGGACAGGGTGCAAAACTGTTTTTT.

In this sample, this clonotype turned up a few times. This chain uses TRBV28 with TRBJ2-7, with 7 bases aligning to TRBD1. CDR1 MDHEN and CDR2 SYDVKM come from the germline V gene. Trimming cost V 10 bases and J 0 bases; bases outside gene matches: 3. CDR3 length equals 12 residues. The CDR3 reads CAITGASYEQYF. In DNA, the CDR3 is TGTGCCATCACAGGGGCCTCCTACGAGCAGTACTTC.

In its sample, this clonotype ranks as medium-sized (0.01 to 0.1%). The V and J genes are TRBV5-1 and TRBJ1-4; 8 bases are shared with TRBD1. J was trimmed by 4 bases and V by 0 bases; bases with no gene match: 5. The germline gives CDR1 SGHRS, CDR2 YFSETQ. There are 16 residues in the CDR3. DNA for the CDR3: TGCGCCAGCAGCTTGGATGGGACAGGTGATAATGAAAAACTGTTTTTT. Its protein product is CASSLDGTGDNEKLFF.

This clonotype was seen ten or more times. V usage is TRBV12-3 or TRBV12-4 and J usage is TRBJ1-1; D gene ambiguous. Between the trimmed V and J ends, which lost 2 bases and 3 bases, there was a span of 13 bases. CDR3 length equals 15 residues. The CDR3 DNA reads TGTGCCAGCAGTTTACAACTCCCTGGGGACACTGAAGCTTTCTTT. Residues: CASSLQLPGDTEAFF.

This chain joins TRBV18 and TRBJ2-5; D gene ambiguous. Germline values: CDR1 KGHSH, CDR2 LQKENI. The CDR3 consists of 14 residues. V lost 5 bases and J 5 bases, leaving 15 bases between the germline ends. The CDR3 is CASSTSSDWETQYF. DNA of the CDR3: TGTGCCAGCTCAACGTCCTCCGACTGGGAGACCCAGTACTTC.

This clonotype has a handful of counts. The chain links TRBV7-6 to TRBJ1-5; no clear D gene. The CDR3 has 13 amino acids. Germline V gene sequence: CDR1 SGHVS, CDR2 FNYEAQ. The V and J ends lost 0 bases and 8 bases respectively, with 8 bases between them. CDR3 loop: CASSLAEGKPQHF. The CDR3 DNA is TGTGCCAGCAGCTTAGCGGAGGGAAAGCCCCAGCATTTT.

This clonotype was found many times. The chain recombines TRBV28 with TRBJ2-3; D remains ambiguous. CDR3 length: 14 amino acids. The germline V and J ends were trimmed by 5 bases and 0 bases, with 9 bases remaining between them. Germline loops: CDR1 MDHEN, CDR2 SYDVKM. The CDR3 DNA follows: TGTGCCAGCAGTGGCCCCTATAGCACAGATACGCAGTATTTT. Translating it yields CASSGPYSTDTQYF.

This clonotype was observed at least ten times. The V gene is TRBV18, the J gene TRBJ1-1, with D possibly being TRBD1 (5 bases). The CDR3 is 13 residues long. Per the germline V gene, CDR1 is KGHSH and CDR2 is LQKENI. V lost 6 bases and J lost 8, with 16 bases in between. The chain's CDR3 is CASSTTGAGEAFF. In DNA, the CDR3 is TGTGCCAGCTCGACCACCGGGGCCGGGGAAGCTTTCTTT.

This clonotype was detected many times. This chain links TRBV3-1 with TRBJ2-7; the D gene is possibly TRBD1 (5 bases). Germline-derived CDR1 and CDR2 are LGHDT and YNNKEL (reference sequence). V dropped 0 bases and J dropped 3 bases, with 15 bases sitting between them. This CDR3 is 16 amino acids long. The CDR3, as DNA: TGTGCCAGCAGCCAAGAGCACGGGCAGGGATACTACGAGCAGTACTTC. Its translation: CASSQEHGQGYYEQYF.

There are a few counts of this clonotype. At one end, the junction sequence differs from germline, possibly due to a read error. The CDR3 nucleotides are TGTGTCAGCAGTTTCTCCTCCCGGCCCTCGAAGTATGGCTACACCTTC. Protein product: CVSSFSSRPSKYGYTF. J is TRBJ1-2 and V is TRBV28; D call uncertain. Germline V CDR1 and CDR2: MDHEN, SYDVKM. CDR3 length: 16 amino acids.

This clonotype was observed at least ten times. The rearrangement joins TRBV7-9 to TRBJ2-3, with D perhaps assigned TRBD1 or TRBD2 (6 bases each). CDR3 size: 16 residues. Between the trimmed V and J ends, which lost 1 base and 2 bases, there was a span of 13 bases. CDR1 and CDR2 (germline): SEHNR, FQNEAQ (reference sequence). The CDR3 coding sequence is TGTGCCAGCAGCTTAGTGACGGGGGCTTACACAGATACGCAGTATTTT. Protein product: CASSLVTGAYTDTQYF. The entire variable domain, with the rest obtained from reference TRBV7-9 and TRBJ2-3, is as follows: DTGVSQNPRHKITKRGQNVTFRCDPISEHNRLYWYRQTLGQGPEFLTYFQNEAQLEKSRLLSDRFSAERPKGSFSTLEIQRTEQGDSAMYLCASSLVTGAYTDTQYFGPGTRLTVL.

This clonotype was counted at least ten times. The rearrangement links TRBV7-2 to TRBJ2-3; 12 nucleotides align to TRBD2. Per the germline V gene, CDR1 is SGHTA and CDR2 is FQGNSA. V lost 3 bases, J lost 6 bases, and 7 bases stayed unmatched. This CDR3 is 16 amino acids long. In DNA, the CDR3 is TGTGCCAGCAGCTTTCCGGATACTAGCGGGAGGGATACGCAGTATTTT. Translated: CASSFPDTSGRDTQYF. Full variable domain (outside the CDR3, taken from reference TRBV7-2 and TRBJ2-3): GAGVSQSPSNKVTEKGKDVELRCDPISGHTALYWYRQSLGQGLEFLIYFQGNSAPDKSGLPSDRFSAERTGGSVSTLTIQRTQQEDSAVYLCASSFPDTSGRDTQYFGPGTRLTVL.

This clonotype occurred many times. This chain uses TRBV19 with TRBJ2-7, with TRBD1 as a possible D gene (6 bases). V was pared by 3 bases and J by 6 bases, with 12 bases between. Germline V CDR1 and CDR2: LNHDA, SQIVND (reference sequence). The CDR3 is made up of 13 amino acids. The CDR3, as DNA: TGTGCCAGTAGTATCCAGGGGACCTCCGAGCAGTACTTC. The encoded protein is CASSIQGTSEQYF.